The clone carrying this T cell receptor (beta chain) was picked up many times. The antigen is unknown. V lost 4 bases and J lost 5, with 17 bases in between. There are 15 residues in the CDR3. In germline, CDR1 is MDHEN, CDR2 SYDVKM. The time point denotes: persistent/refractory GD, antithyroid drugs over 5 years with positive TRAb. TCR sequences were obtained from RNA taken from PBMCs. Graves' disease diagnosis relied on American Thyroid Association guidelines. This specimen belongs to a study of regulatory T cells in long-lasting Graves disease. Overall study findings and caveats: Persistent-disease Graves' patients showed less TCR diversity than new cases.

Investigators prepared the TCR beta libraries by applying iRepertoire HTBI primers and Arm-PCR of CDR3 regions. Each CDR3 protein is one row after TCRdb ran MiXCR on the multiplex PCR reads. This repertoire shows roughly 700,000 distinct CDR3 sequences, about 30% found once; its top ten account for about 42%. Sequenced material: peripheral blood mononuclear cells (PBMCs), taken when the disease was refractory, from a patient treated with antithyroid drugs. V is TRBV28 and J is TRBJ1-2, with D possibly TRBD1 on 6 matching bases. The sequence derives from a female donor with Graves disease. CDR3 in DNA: TGTGCCAGCAGTTCCCCCCTAACAGGGAATTATGGCTACACCTTC. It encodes CASSSPLTGNYGYTF.